Sequencing of this TCR beta chain was carried out in a study of T cell repertoires in cytomegalovirus infection. Study context: In public TCR beta signatures, there were indications of both CMV infection and matching HLA type.

V lost 3 bases and J 2 bases, leaving 8 bases between the germline ends. Germline CDR1 and CDR2: SGHTA and FQGNSA. The CDR3 has 13 residues. Findings and caveats of the study: It was HLA-C-restricted CMV-specific TCR beta clonotypes that dominated the response ex vivo. Individuals carrying CMV plus the relevant HLA were identified by cumulative frequency of public TCR beta families.

TCRdb itself ran the reads through MiXCR, one entry per CDR3 protein. The sample contains a few hundred thousand distinct CDR3 sequences, 15% to 20% of which appear only once. Ten or more counts support this clonotype. Its antigen is as yet unknown. The rearrangement uses TRBV7-2 and TRBJ2-7; the D is unclear. The receptor's source is a human donor in good health (CMV status not recorded). Some clones in this sample may be carry-over from other donors' samples. The sequencing input was CD8+ T cells from PBMCs. The CDR3 DNA reads as TGTGCCAGCAGCTTTTTCGACCCCTACGAGCAGTACTTC. Translated: CASSFFDPYEQYF.